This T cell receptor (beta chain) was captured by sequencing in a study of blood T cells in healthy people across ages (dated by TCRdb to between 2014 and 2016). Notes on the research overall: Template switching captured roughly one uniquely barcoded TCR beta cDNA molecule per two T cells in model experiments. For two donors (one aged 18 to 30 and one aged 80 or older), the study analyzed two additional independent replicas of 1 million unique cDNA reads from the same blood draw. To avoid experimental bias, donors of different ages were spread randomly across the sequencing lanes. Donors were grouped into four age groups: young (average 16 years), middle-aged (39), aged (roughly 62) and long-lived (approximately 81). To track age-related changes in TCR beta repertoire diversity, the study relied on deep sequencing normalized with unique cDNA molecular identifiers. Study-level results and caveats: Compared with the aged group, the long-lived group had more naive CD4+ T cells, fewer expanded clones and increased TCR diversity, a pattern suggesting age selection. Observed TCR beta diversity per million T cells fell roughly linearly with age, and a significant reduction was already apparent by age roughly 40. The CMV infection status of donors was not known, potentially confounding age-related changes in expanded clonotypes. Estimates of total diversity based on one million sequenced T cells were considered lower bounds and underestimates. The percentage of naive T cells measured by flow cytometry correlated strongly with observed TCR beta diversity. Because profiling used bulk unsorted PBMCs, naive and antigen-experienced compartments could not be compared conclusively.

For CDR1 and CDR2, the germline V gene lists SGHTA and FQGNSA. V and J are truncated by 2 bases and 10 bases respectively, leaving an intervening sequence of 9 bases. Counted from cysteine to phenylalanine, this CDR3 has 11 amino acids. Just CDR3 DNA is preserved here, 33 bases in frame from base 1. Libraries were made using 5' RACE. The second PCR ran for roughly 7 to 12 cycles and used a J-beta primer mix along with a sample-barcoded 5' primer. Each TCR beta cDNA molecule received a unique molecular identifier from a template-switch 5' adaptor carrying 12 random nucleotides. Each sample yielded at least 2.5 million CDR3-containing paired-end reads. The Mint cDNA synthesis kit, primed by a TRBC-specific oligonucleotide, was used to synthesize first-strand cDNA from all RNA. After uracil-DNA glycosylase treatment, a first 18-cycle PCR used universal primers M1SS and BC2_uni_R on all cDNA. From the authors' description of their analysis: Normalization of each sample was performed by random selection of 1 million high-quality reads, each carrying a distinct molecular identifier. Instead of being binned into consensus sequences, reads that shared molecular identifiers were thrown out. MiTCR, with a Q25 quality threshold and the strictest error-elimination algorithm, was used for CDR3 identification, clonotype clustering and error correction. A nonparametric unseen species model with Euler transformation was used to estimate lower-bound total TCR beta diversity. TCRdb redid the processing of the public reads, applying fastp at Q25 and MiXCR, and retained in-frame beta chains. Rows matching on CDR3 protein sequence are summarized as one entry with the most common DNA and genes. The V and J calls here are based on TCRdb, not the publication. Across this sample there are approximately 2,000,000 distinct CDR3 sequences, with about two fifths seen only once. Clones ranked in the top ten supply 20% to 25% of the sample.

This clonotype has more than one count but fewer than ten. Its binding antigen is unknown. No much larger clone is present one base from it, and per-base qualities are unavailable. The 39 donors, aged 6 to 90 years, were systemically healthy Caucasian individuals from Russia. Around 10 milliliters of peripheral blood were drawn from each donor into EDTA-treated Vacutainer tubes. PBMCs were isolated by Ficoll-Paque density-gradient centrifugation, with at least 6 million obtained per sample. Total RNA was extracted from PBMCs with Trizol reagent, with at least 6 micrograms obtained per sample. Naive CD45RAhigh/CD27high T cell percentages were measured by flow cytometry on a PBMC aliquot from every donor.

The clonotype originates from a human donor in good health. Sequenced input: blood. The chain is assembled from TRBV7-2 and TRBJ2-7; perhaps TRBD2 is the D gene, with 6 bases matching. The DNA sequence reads TGTGCCAGCAGCTTAAGGCGGGGCCAGTACTTC. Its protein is CASSLRRGQYF. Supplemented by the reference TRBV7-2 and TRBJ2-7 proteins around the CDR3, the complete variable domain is GAGVSQSPSNKVTEKGKDVELRCDPISGHTALYWYRQSLGQGLEFLIYFQGNSAPDKSGLPSDRFSAERTGGSVSTLTIQRTQQEDSAVYLCASSLRRGQYFGPGTRLTVT.